This T cell receptor (beta chain) was observed in a study of T cells in Graves' hyperthyroidism and ophthalmopathy. General study results and limits: The model made its ophthalmopathy prediction, and onset followed a median approximately 6 months later. Through a model of 13 V-J features, ophthalmopathy was separated from stable hyperthyroidism.

Researchers took RNA transcripts and amplified the TCR beta CDR3 regions from them. Initially, a first-round RT-PCR of the TCR CDR3 employed the HTBI primer set. A single record per CDR3 protein comes from TCRdb applying MiXCR to the multiplex PCR reads. The sample contains hundreds of thousands of distinct CDR3 sequences, 12% to 15% of which appear only once. This CDR3 has 17 amino acids. Trimming removed 5 bases from V and 0 bases from J, with 17 bases in between. The germline CDR1 and CDR2 sequences are SEHNR and FQNEAQ (reference sequence). This clonotype has ten or more counts. The antigen is undetermined.

The sequenced material came from blood. The clonotype comes from a woman aged 18-29 years with Graves' hyperthyroidism. This chain uses TRBV7-9 with TRBJ2-1; no firm D call. The CDR3 DNA reads TGTGCCAGCAGCCCACCAACAGACGTAAGCTCCTACAATGAGCAGTTCTTC. The encoded protein is CASSPPTDVSSYNEQFF. The whole variable domain, remainder taken from reference TRBV7-9 and TRBJ2-1, is DTGVSQNPRHKITKRGQNVTFRCDPISEHNRLYWYRQTLGQGPEFLTYFQNEAQLEKSRLLSDRFSAERPKGSFSTLEIQRTEQGDSAMYLCASSPPTDVSSYNEQFFGPGTRLTVL.